The 20 T cell receptor beta chains in this list originate from one sample, sequenced in a study of cytomegalovirus exposure and HLA in healthy donors. Some clones are missing from TCRdb's copy, which holds only in-frame ones; the method was immunoSEQ multiplex PCR. The repertoire holds more than 55,000 clones, with approximately 96% as singletons. The sample comprised PBMCs. These receptors were taken from a young man in good health and CMV-seronegative.

The genes are TRBV28 and TRBJ1-3; D is uncertain. The V gene lost 8 bases and the J gene lost 3 bases, with 11 bases spanning the gap. The CDR3 spans 13 residues. Germline-derived CDR1 and CDR2 are MDHEN and SYDVKM. The CDR3 spells CASDSGNGNTIYF. The CDR3, as DNA: TGTGCCAGCGATTCGGGGAATGGAAACACCATATATTTT.

The rearrangement links TRBV30 to TRBJ2-2, with 8 bases matching TRBD2. J gave up 7 bases and V 0 bases, and 10 bases lay outside the gene matches. CDR1 and CDR2 (germline): GTSNPN, SVGIG (reference sequence). This CDR3 region has 16 residues. The DNA for the CDR3 is TGTGCCTGGAGTGTACCGGGCGGGAGGCGTGGCGGGGAGCTGTTTTTT. This gives the protein CAWSVPGGRRGGELFF.

This chain links TRBV4-2 with TRBJ2-1, with TRBD2 as a possible D gene (6 bases). CDR1 and CDR2 (germline): LGHNA, YNFKEQ. The CDR3 is made up of 16 amino acids. The germline V and J ends were trimmed by 0 bases and 7 bases, with 16 bases remaining between them. As DNA, the CDR3 is TGTGCCAGCAGCCAAGATTATCGGGAGAGGAAAAATGAGCAGTTCTTC. As protein: CASSQDYRERKNEQFF.

The chain recombines TRBV6-5 with TRBJ2-7; 7 positions agree with TRBD1. Trimming took 6 bases from V and 4 from J; bases not matched to a gene: 3. This CDR3 spans 12 amino acids. The V gene's germline CDR1 is MNHEY and CDR2 SVGAGI. This CDR3 reads CASRRRGYEQYF. In nucleotides, the CDR3 is TGTGCCAGCAGACGCAGGGGGTACGAGCAGTACTTC.

The chain couples TRBV18 to TRBJ2-5; D is perhaps TRBD1 (5 bases). V lost 3 bases to trimming and J lost 2 bases, with 7 bases between them. The CDR3 covers 13 residues. Germline V gene data show CDR1 as KGHSH and CDR2 as LQKENI. CDR3 DNA sequence: TGTGCCAGCTCACCCCCAGGGCAAGAGACCCAGTACTTC. Translating gives CASSPPGQETQYF.

The chain joins TRBV10-3 to TRBJ2-7, with a possible D match to TRBD1 (5 bases). Per germline, CDR1 ENHRY and CDR2 SYGVKD. The V end was cut by 2 bases, the J end by 3 bases, with 17 bases between. This CDR3 contains 16 residues. The CDR3 region has the DNA TGTGCCATCAGTGAGGCCATGGGGCGGCAATACTACGAGCAGTACTTC. Residues: CAISEAMGRQYYEQYF.

This chain links TRBV7-2 with TRBJ2-5, with 11 bases fitting TRBD2. The CDR3 loop spans 17 amino acids. The germline gives CDR1 SGHTA, CDR2 FQGNSA. Trimming cost V 1 base and J 0 bases; bases outside gene matches: 4. CDR3 sequence reads: CASSLVGTSGYQETQYF. The CDR3 bases are TGTGCCAGCAGCTTAGTTGGGACTAGCGGTTACCAAGAGACCCAGTACTTC.

The rearrangement links TRBV5-4 to TRBJ2-7, with a tentative D call TRBD2 (6 bases). The germline CDR1 and CDR2 sequences are SGHNT and YYREEE (reference sequence). The germline V and J ends were trimmed by 0 bases and 4 bases, with 14 bases remaining between them. The CDR3 loop spans 15 amino acids. Here the CDR3 DNA reads TGTGCCAGCAGCTTGGCGGGCGGGATGGGGTACGAGCAGTACTTC. Amino acids: CASSLAGGMGYEQYF.

The chain links TRBV10-3 to TRBJ2-3, with D possibly TRBD1 on 6 matching bases. The V gene lost 4 bases and the J gene lost 1 base, with 12 bases spanning the gap. This CDR3 spans 15 amino acids. CDR1 is ENHRY and CDR2 is SYGVKD in the germline V gene. CDR3 amino acids: CAISGAGDGTDTQYF. CDR3 in DNA: TGTGCCATCAGTGGGGCAGGGGACGGCACAGATACGCAGTATTTT.

The J gene is TRBJ2-1, the V gene TRBV11-1; D might be TRBD1 (5 bases). Germline V gives CDR1 SGHAT, CDR2 FQDESV (reference sequence). The V and J ends lost 6 bases and 3 bases respectively, with 9 bases between them. There are 13 residues in the CDR3. The CDR3 region is CASSIRDYNEQFF. The CDR3 nucleotides read TGTGCCAGCAGTATCAGGGACTACAATGAGCAGTTCTTC.

J is TRBJ2-7 and V is TRBV7-2; 7 nucleotides align to TRBD1. The CDR3 is 15 amino acids. V shed 3 bases, J shed 0 bases, and the junction held 5 bases outside the gene matches. Germline V gene lookup returns CDR1 SGHTA and CDR2 FQGNSA. The CDR3 spells CASSLSGTDSYEQYF. The CDR3 DNA reads TGTGCCAGCAGCTTGTCCGGGACAGACTCCTACGAGCAGTACTTC.

The chain is built from TRBV25-1 and TRBJ1-3; TRBD1 might be the D (5 bases). The CDR3 has 14 residues. The ends were cut back, 5 bases at V and 0 bases at J, with 8 bases in the middle. Per the germline V gene, CDR1 is MGHDK and CDR2 is SYGVNS. In DNA form, the CDR3 reads TGTGCCAGCAGTTCAGGGAACTCTGGAAACACCATATATTTT. Translating it yields CASSSGNSGNTIYF.

This sequence joins TRBV11-2 and TRBJ2-1; 9 positions match TRBD2. Germline CDR1 reads SGHAT; CDR2 reads FQNNGV. The CDR3 is made up of 12 amino acids. J lost 15 bases, V lost 4 bases, and 7 bases had no gene match. CDR3 region: CASSSSGASLFF. DNA of the CDR3: TGTGCCAGCAGCTCTAGCGGGGCATCGCTGTTCTTC. The full variable domain, rest sourced from reference TRBV11-2 and TRBJ2-1, is EAGVAQSPRYKIIEKRQSVAFWCNPISGHATLYWYQQILGQGPKLLIQFQNNGVVDDSQLPKDRFSAERLKGVDSTLKIQPAKLEDSAVYLCASSSSGASLFFGPGTRLTVL.

J is TRBJ2-7 and V is TRBV21-1; the table names TRBD1, a call not compared with the DNA. TRBV21-1 is listed as a pseudogene. The CDR3 totals 12 residues. CDR3 amino acids: CASSPTGYEQYF. Written as DNA, the CDR3 is TGTGCCAGCAGTCCTACAGGGTACGAGCAGTACTTC.

The chain carries TRBV6-1 and TRBJ2-7; the D is unclear. The CDR3 has 12 residues. V dropped 1 base and J dropped 9 bases, with 10 bases sitting between them. Germline values: CDR1 MNHNS, CDR2 SASEGT. The CDR3 DNA sequence: TGTGCCAGCAGTGAAGTGGGCCGCACGCAGTACTTC. Amino acids: CASSEVGRTQYF.

The V call is TRBV13, the J call TRBJ1-2, with 9 nucleotides matching TRBD1. Germline loops: CDR1 PRHDT, CDR2 FYEKMQ (reference sequence). With 5 bases clipped from V and 5 bases from J, the junction kept 3 bases outside the gene matches. This CDR3 spans 13 amino acids. The DNA of the CDR3 is TGTGCCAGCAGCCCAGGACAGGGGTATGGCTACACCTTC. Its translation: CASSPGQGYGYTF.

The rearrangement joins TRBV10-2 to TRBJ2-3; 8 bases agree with TRBD1. This CDR3 region has 16 residues. The germline V gene encodes CDR1 WSHSY and CDR2 SAAADI. Unmatched junction bases numbered 9, after V lost 3 bases and J lost 4 bases. Here the CDR3 reads CASSDVDRGTADTQYF. The CDR3 DNA reads TGCGCCAGCAGTGATGTAGACAGGGGTACTGCAGATACGCAGTATTTT.

The J gene is TRBJ2-1, the V gene TRBV28; D is possibly TRBD2 (5 bases). The CDR3 runs to 16 residues. Trimming removed 4 bases from V and 0 bases from J, with 13 bases in between. CDR1 is MDHEN, CDR2 SYDVKM, per germline. For the CDR3, the DNA is TGTGCCAGCAGTTCCCACTTAGCGAGCTCCTACAATGAGCAGTTCTTC. Amino acid sequence: CASSSHLASSYNEQFF.

This rearrangement joins TRBV5-6 to TRBJ2-2, with TRBD1 matching 9 bases. The germline V gene encodes CDR1 SGHDT and CDR2 YYEEEE. The ends lost 3 bases at V and 5 bases at J; junction bases unmatched: 8. This CDR3 region has 16 residues. CDR3 in DNA: TGTGCCAGCAGCTCAATTTTCGGGACAGGGACCGGGGAGCTGTTTTTT. The encoded protein is CASSSIFGTGTGELFF.

The chain recombines TRBV7-9 with TRBJ1-4, with 7 bases fitting TRBD1. The CDR3 extends over 15 amino acids. The J segment lost 2 bases and the V segment lost 6 bases, leaving 6 bases of the junction unmatched. Germline values: CDR1 SEHNR, CDR2 FQNEAQ (reference sequence). The CDR3 DNA reads TGTGCCAGCAGTTCTGACAGGGCTACTAATGAAAAACTGTTTTTT. It is translated as CASSSDRATNEKLFF.